These 5 T cell receptor beta chains were all obtained from the same sample, sequenced in a study of cytomegalovirus exposure and HLA in healthy donors. PCR employed 60 Vbeta and 13 Jbeta primers. Data came from immunoSEQ multiplex PCR; TCRdb stores just in-frame clones and leaves some out. The sample has roughly 100,000 clones, roughly four fifths seen once. Material for sequencing was PBMCs. These receptor sequences come from a man in his forties or fifties in good health and CMV-seropositive.

This clone was seen just once. CDR3 in DNA: TGTGCCAGCAGCTTGAACAGGGGTCAGCCCCAGCATTTT. This translates into CASSLNRGQPQHF. The V gene is TRBV11-2, the J gene TRBJ1-5; 7 bases are a match to TRBD1. The V segment lost 3 bases and the J segment 6 bases; nucleotides outside the gene matches: 2. This CDR3 is 13 amino acids long. Germline-derived CDR1 and CDR2 are SGHAT and FQNNGV.

For this clone: The junction differs from germline at one of its ends, possibly a read error. Distinct nucleotide sequences in the sample also encode this CDR3. The chain recombines TRBV10-3 with TRBJ2-5; weak D call: TRBD2 (7 bases). The germline V gene encodes CDR1 ENHRY and CDR2 SYGVKD. CDR3 size: 14 residues. The CDR3 region is CAISAPGEGETQYF. The CDR3 nucleotides read TGTGCCATCAGTGCTCCAGGGGAGGGAGAGACTCAGTACTTC.

The chain employs TRBV4-1 and TRBJ2-7; D is ambiguous. V was clipped by 1 base and J by 3 bases, with 13 bases between them. The germline CDR1 and CDR2 sequences are MGHRA and YSYEKL. The CDR3 totals 15 residues. The CDR3 is CASSQGDSSIYEQYF. DNA for the CDR3: TGCGCCAGCAGCCAAGGCGATAGTTCAATCTACGAGCAGTACTTC.

This clone has more than one count but fewer than ten. V usage is TRBV5-4 and J usage is TRBJ2-5, with 12 bases identical to TRBD1. The V and J ends lost 3 bases and 5 bases, in that order; junction bases with no gene match: 2. Germline V gene data show CDR1 as SGHNT and CDR2 as YYREEE (reference sequence). This CDR3 has 14 residues. CDR3 nucleotides: TGTGCCAGCAGCTGGGACAGGGGGCAGGAGACCCAGTACTTC. Residues: CASSWDRGQETQYF.

The chain has TRBV5-1 and TRBJ2-3; D is possibly TRBD2 (6 bases). Trimming removed 4 bases at V and 0 bases at J, with 15 bases between. Germline V gene data show CDR1 as SGHRS and CDR2 as YFSETQ. The CDR3 length is 16 residues. CDR3: CASSTPSASSTDTQYF. CDR3 in DNA: TGCGCCAGCAGCACCCCTAGCGCATCTAGCACAGATACGCAGTATTTT.